A single sample gave rise to the 15 T cell receptor beta chains below, sequenced in a study of T cell responses to AZD1222 COVID-19 vaccine. Libraries were prepared by immunoSEQ multiplex PCR; TCRdb keeps only in-frame clonotypes and omits some of them. The repertoire holds over 150,000 clones, with 80% to 90% as singletons. The sequenced sample was peripheral blood, obtained on day 0 of MenACWY control vaccination. All receptors derive from an adult in good health.

The chain combines TRBV6-5 with TRBJ1-2, with 7 bases lining up with TRBD1. Per germline, CDR1 MNHEY and CDR2 SVGAGI. The CDR3 runs to 16 residues. V dropped 0 bases and J dropped 6; count of bases not matched to a gene: 10. The CDR3 nucleotides read TGTGCCAGCAGTTACTCGCAACAGGGGCCCAAAAATGGCTACACCTTC. It is translated as CASSYSQQGPKNGYTF.

This sequence joins TRBV19 and TRBJ2-2; the D gene is possibly TRBD2 (5 bases). Per the germline V gene, CDR1 is LNHDA and CDR2 is SQIVND (reference sequence). Trimming took off 1 base at V and 5 bases at J, with 8 bases between the two ends. The CDR3 runs 14 residues. The CDR3 is CASSIVRETGELFF. CDR3 nucleotide sequence: TGTGCCAGTAGTATAGTACGGGAAACCGGGGAGCTGTTTTTT.

This clone was detected only once. The V and J genes are TRBV6-5 and TRBJ1-2; D remains unclear. Germline CDR1 and CDR2: MNHEY and SVGAGI. This CDR3 region has 12 residues. The V gene lost 5 bases and the J gene lost 2 bases, with 6 bases spanning the gap. DNA of the CDR3: TGTGCCAGCAGTCTTCCCAACTATGGCTACACCTTC. Translating it yields CASSLPNYGYTF.

CDR3 in DNA: TGTGCCAGCAGTTTACGACAGGGGATGCGTCCTGAAGCTTTCTTT. It specifies CASSLRQGMRPEAFF. The rearrangement uses TRBV28 and TRBJ1-1, with 8 bases fitting TRBD1. Trimming at V came to 2 bases and at J to 6 bases, leaving 8 bases not matched to a gene. There are 15 residues in the CDR3. Germline CDR1 MDHEN, CDR2 SYDVKM. The variable domain in full, with the rest retrieved from reference TRBV28 and TRBJ1-1, is DVKVTQSSRYLVKRTGEKVFLECVQDMDHENMFWYRQDPGLGLRLIYFSYDVKMKEKGDIPEGYSVSREKKERFSLILESASTNQTSMYLCASSLRQGMRPEAFFGQGTRLTVV.

V is TRBV7-8 and J is TRBJ2-7; tentative D call: TRBD2 (5 bases). The CDR3 is 12 amino acids. Trimming left V 5 bases short and J 4 bases short, with 9 bases between. CDR1 and CDR2 (germline): SGHVS, FQNEAQ. CDR3 amino acids: CASSIRGYEQYV. CDR3 sequence (DNA): TGTGCCAGCAGCATCCGAGGGTACGAGCAGTACGTC.

This chain connects TRBV25-1 to TRBJ1-4; a possible D gene is TRBD1 (5 bases). V was clipped by 3 bases and J by 1 base, with 9 bases between them. Germline V lookup: CDR1 MGHDK, CDR2 SYGVNS. The CDR3 covers 15 residues. CDR3 amino acids: CASSDPRGTNEKLFF. DNA for the CDR3: TGTGCCAGCAGTGATCCAAGGGGAACTAATGAAAAACTGTTTTTT.

The rearrangement links TRBV2 to TRBJ2-3, with 12 nucleotides matching TRBD2. Germline trimming cut 5 bases from V and 5 bases from J; bases unmatched to any gene: 5. The CDR3 is 15 amino acids. Germline V CDR1 and CDR2: SNHLY, FYNNEI. The CDR3 nucleotides read TGTGCCAGCAGTTCTAGCGGGGGGGCCTTAGATACGCAGTATTTT. Residues: CASSSSGGALDTQYF.

J is TRBJ2-3 and V is TRBV5-1; 8 bases agree with TRBD1. Germline V gene lookup returns CDR1 SGHRS and CDR2 YFSETQ. V lost 2 bases and J lost 5; bases outside the gene matches: 7. The CDR3 spans 15 residues. The CDR3 protein is CASSLGQGGGDTQYF. The CDR3 DNA follows: TGCGCCAGCAGCTTAGGACAGGGAGGTGGAGATACGCAGTATTTT.

The V gene is TRBV11-1, the J gene TRBJ1-1, with D possibly matching TRBD1 (6 bases). The germline V gene encodes CDR1 SGHAT and CDR2 FQDESV (reference sequence). This CDR3 region has 16 residues. Trimming cost V 2 bases and J 1 base, with 14 bases left between them. CDR3 region: CASSLNQGLGNTEAFF. The CDR3 nucleotides read TGTGCCAGCAGCTTAAACCAGGGGCTTGGGAACACTGAAGCTTTCTTT.

Comments on this clone: Other DNA variants within this sample encode the same CDR3. The chain recombines TRBV7-2 with TRBJ1-5; D unresolved. Trimming removed 5 bases from V and 2 bases from J, with 10 bases in between. CDR1 SGHTA and CDR2 FQGNSA come from the germline V gene. This CDR3 has 14 amino acids. CDR3 sequence reads: CASSPSGGNQPQHF. The CDR3 bases are TGTGCCAGCAGCCCATCCGGGGGCAATCAGCCCCAGCATTTT. The complete variable domain, with remaining parts taken from reference TRBV7-2 and TRBJ1-5, reads GAGVSQSPSNKVTEKGKDVELRCDPISGHTALYWYRQSLGQGLEFLIYFQGNSAPDKSGLPSDRFSAERTGGSVSTLTIQRTQQEDSAVYLCASSPSGGNQPQHFGDGTRLSIL.

The chain's CDR3 is CAIRDGTSGRNNEQFF. The DNA of the CDR3 is TGTGCCATCAGGGACGGGACTAGCGGGAGGAATAATGAGCAGTTCTTC. This chain links TRBV10-3 with TRBJ2-1; 15 nucleotides match TRBD2. There are 16 residues in the CDR3. V lost 6 bases, J lost 7 bases, and 7 bases stayed unmatched. Germline CDR1 ENHRY, CDR2 SYGVKD.

The CDR3 region is CASSPRATGELFF. CDR3 DNA sequence: TGTGCCAGCTCCCCCCGGGCCACCGGGGAGCTGTTTTTT. The rearrangement uses TRBV18 and TRBJ2-2; no reliable D call. Germline CDR1 and CDR2: KGHSH and LQKENI. The CDR3 has 13 residues. The V end lost 6 bases, the J end lost 4 bases, and 9 bases lay between the germline ends.

The V gene is TRBV19, the J gene TRBJ2-1, with 15 bases matching TRBD2. Trimming took 4 bases from V and 6 from J; bases not matched to a gene: 10. This CDR3 has 18 amino acids. Per germline, CDR1 LNHDA and CDR2 SQIVND (reference sequence). The DNA of the CDR3 is TGTGCCAGTAGTACCCGGACTAGCGGGAGGGCCGGGATCAATGAGCAGTTCTTC. It specifies CASSTRTSGRAGINEQFF. Drawing the rest from reference TRBV19 and TRBJ2-1, the complete variable domain is DGGITQSPKYLFRKEGQNVTLSCEQNLNHDAMYWYRQDPGQGLRLIYYSQIVNDFQKGDIAEGYSVSREKKESFPLTVTSAQKNPTAFYLCASSTRTSGRAGINEQFFGPGTRLTVL.

The J gene is TRBJ2-3, the V gene TRBV28; TRBD2 matches at 8 bases. This CDR3 is built from 15 residues. Germline V gene lookup returns CDR1 MDHEN and CDR2 SYDVKM. Trimming at V came to 7 bases and at J to 3 bases, leaving 9 bases not matched to a gene. The CDR3 DNA follows: TGTGCCAGCAATCGACCGGGGGGGCGGACAGATACGCAGTATTTT. It encodes CASNRPGGRTDTQYF. The full variable domain, completed using reference TRBV28 and TRBJ2-3, is DVKVTQSSRYLVKRTGEKVFLECVQDMDHENMFWYRQDPGLGLRLIYFSYDVKMKEKGDIPEGYSVSREKKERFSLILESASTNQTSMYLCASNRPGGRTDTQYFGPGTRLTVL.

The chain couples TRBV7-2 to TRBJ1-1; perhaps TRBD1 as D (5 bases). The CDR3 is 13 residues long. Germline V CDR1 and CDR2: SGHTA, FQGNSA. V was clipped by 1 base and J by 6 bases, with 9 bases between them. In nucleotides, the CDR3 is TGTGCCAGCAGCTTAGATGGGGGGGCTGAAGCTTTCTTT. Amino acid sequence: CASSLDGGAEAFF.